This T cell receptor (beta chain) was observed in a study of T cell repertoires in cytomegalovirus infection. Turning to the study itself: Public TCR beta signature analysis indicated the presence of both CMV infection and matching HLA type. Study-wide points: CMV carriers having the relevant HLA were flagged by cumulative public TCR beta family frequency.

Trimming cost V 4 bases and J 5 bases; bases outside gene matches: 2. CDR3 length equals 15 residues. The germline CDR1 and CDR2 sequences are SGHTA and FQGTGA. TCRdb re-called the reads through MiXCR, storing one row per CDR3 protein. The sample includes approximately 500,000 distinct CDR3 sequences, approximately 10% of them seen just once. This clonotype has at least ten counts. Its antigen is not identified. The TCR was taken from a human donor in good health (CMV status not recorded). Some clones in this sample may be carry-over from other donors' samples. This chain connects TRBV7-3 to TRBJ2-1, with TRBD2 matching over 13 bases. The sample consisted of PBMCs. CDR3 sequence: CASSWTSGSNNEQFF. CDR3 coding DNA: TGTGCCAGCAGCTGGACTAGCGGGAGCAACAATGAGCAGTTCTTC.